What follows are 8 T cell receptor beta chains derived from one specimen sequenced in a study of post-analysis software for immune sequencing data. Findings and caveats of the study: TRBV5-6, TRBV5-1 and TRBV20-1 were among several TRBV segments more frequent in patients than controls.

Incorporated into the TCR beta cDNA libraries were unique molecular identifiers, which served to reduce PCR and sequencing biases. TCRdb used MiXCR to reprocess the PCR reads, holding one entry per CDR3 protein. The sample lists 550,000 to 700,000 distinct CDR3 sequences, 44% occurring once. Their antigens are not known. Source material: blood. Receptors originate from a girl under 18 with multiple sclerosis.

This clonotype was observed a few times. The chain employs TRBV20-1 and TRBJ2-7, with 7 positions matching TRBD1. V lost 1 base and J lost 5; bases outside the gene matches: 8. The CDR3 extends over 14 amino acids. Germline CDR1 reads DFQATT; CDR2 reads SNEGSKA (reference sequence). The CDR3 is CSARALQGIDEQYF. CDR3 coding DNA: TGCAGTGCTAGAGCTCTACAGGGGATCGACGAGCAGTACTTC.

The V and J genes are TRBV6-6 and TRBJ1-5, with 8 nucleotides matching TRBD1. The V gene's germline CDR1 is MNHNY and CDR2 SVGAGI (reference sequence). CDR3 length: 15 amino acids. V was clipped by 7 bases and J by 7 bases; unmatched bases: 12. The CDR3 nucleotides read TGTGCCAGCACCAGTCCAGGGGGCGCCGGACAGCCCCAGCATTTT. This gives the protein CASTSPGGAGQPQHF.

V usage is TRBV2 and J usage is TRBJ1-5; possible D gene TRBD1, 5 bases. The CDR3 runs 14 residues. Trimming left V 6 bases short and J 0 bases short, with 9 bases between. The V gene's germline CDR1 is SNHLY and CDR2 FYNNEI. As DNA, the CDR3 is TGTGCCAGCAGGAGGGGTGATAGCAATCAGCCCCAGCATTTT. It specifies CASRRGDSNQPQHF.

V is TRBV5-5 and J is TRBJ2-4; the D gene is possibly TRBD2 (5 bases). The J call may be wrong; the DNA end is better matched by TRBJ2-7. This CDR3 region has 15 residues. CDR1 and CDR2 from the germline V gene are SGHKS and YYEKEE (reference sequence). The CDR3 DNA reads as TGTGCCAGCAGCTTGGTTCCCACTGGGAGCTACGAGCAGTACTTC. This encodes CASSLVPTGSYEQYF.

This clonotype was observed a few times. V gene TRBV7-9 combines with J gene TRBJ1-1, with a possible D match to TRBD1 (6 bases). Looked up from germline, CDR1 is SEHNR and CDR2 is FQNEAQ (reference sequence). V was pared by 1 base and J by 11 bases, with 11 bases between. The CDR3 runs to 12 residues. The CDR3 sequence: CASSLVGGKAFF. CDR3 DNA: TGTGCCAGCAGCTTAGTAGGGGGAAAGGCTTTCTTT.

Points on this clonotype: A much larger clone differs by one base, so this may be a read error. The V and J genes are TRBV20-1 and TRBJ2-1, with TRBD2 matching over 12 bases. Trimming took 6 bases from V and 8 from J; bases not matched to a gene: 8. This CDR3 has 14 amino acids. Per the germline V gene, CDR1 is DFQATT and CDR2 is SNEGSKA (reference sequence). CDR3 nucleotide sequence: TGCAGTGCCCCCGCTAGCGGGGGGGCCGATGAGCAGTTCTTC. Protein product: CSAPASGGADEQFF.

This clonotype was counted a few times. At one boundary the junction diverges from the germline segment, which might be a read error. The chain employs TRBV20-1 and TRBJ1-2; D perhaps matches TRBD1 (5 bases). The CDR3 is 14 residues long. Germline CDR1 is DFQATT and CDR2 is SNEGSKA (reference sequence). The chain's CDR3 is CSAGEGSYNYGYTF. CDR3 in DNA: TGCAGTGCTGGAGAGGGGAGCTATAACTATGGCTACACCTTC.

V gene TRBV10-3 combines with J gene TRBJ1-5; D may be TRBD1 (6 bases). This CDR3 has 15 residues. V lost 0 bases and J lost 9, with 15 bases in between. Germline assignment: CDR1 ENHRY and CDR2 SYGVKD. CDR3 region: CAISESMDSIRPQHF. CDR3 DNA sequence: TGTGCCATCAGTGAGTCGATGGACAGTATTCGGCCCCAGCATTTT.